The 22 T cell receptor beta chains listed next were all sequenced from one sample in a study of CD8 T cells in Susac syndrome. With random hexamers, 0.5 to 1 ug RNA was reverse transcribed. TCRdb recomputed calls from the immunoSEQ multiplex PCR reads with MiXCR, one row per CDR3 protein. The sample has over 100,000 distinct CDR3 sequences, 96% seen once; the top ten hold 0.096%. Source material: CD4+ T cells from PBMCs. The receptor source for this set is a human donor in good health.

In this sample, this clonotype turned up once. The rearrangement uses TRBV29-1 and TRBJ2-5; 7 bases align to TRBD2. Germline-derived CDR1 and CDR2 are SQVTM and ANQGSEA. CDR3 size: 13 residues. V trimming: 8 bases; J trimming: 4 bases; junction bases outside the gene matches: 10. CDR3 coding DNA: TGCAGCTCATGGACCGGACTAGTAGAGACCCAGTACTTC. Its protein is CSSWTGLVETQYF.

V gene TRBV2 combines with J gene TRBJ2-6; D uncertain. This CDR3 is 14 amino acids long. Germline V CDR1 and CDR2: SNHLY, FYNNEI. Trimming cost V 11 bases and J 4 bases, with 15 bases left between them. The CDR3, as DNA: TGTGCCGGAGATCAGAGCACCGGGGCCAACGTCCTGACTTTC. Protein: CAGDQSTGANVLTF. The full variable domain, completed using reference TRBV2 and TRBJ2-6, is EPEVTQTPSHQVTQMGQEVILRCVPISNHLYFYWYRQILGQKVEFLVSFYNNEISEKSEIFDDQFSVERPDGSNFTLKIRSTKLEDSAMYFCAGDQSTGANVLTFGAGSRLTVL.

CDR3 region: CASSRDPGWGTEAFF. In nucleotides, the CDR3 is TGTGCCAGCAGTCGTGATCCTGGATGGGGCACTGAAGCTTTCTTT. The chain has TRBV12-3 or TRBV12-4 and TRBJ1-1; no clear D gene. V lost 5 bases to trimming and J lost 4 bases, with 17 bases between them. The CDR3 is 15 residues long.

This clonotype was observed once. The V gene is TRBV6-5, the J gene TRBJ2-7; TRBD2 agrees at 7 bases. The V and J ends lost 4 bases and 2 bases, in that order; junction bases with no gene match: 5. Germline CDR1 is MNHEY and CDR2 is SVGAGI. The CDR3 sequence is 14 residues long. For the CDR3, the DNA is TGTGCCAGCAGTTCGGCTAGCGGAACCTACGAGCAGTACTTC. Translation: CASSSASGTYEQYF.

The chain couples TRBV28 to TRBJ2-3; D might be TRBD2 (5 bases). The CDR3 contains 15 residues. Germline values: CDR1 MDHEN, CDR2 SYDVKM. V was trimmed by 3 bases and J by 4 bases, leaving 14 bases between them. The CDR3 DNA is TGTGCCAGCAGTTTGAGTAGCGTGGGTCCAGATACGCAGTATTTT. Translated, it gives CASSLSSVGPDTQYF.

V gene TRBV5-1 combines with J gene TRBJ2-7; TRBD2 matches 10 bases. This CDR3 contains 15 residues. Trimming removed 0 bases from V and 7 bases from J; junction bases left unmatched: 7. CDR1 and CDR2 (germline): SGHRS, YFSETQ. CDR3 loop: CASSLDLAGEGEQYF. As DNA, the CDR3 is TGCGCCAGCAGCTTGGACCTAGCGGGAGAGGGTGAGCAGTACTTC. Variable domain in full (rest from reference TRBV5-1 and TRBJ2-7): KAGVTQTPRYLIKTRGQQVTLSCSPISGHRSVSWYQQTPGQGLQFLFEYFSETQRNKGNFPGRFSGRQFSNSRSEMNVSTLELGDSALYLCASSLDLAGEGEQYFGPGTRLTVT.

The V gene is TRBV29-1, the J gene TRBJ1-2, with 8 bases that match TRBD1. The CDR3 length is 13 residues. J lost 3 bases, V lost 3 bases, and 3 bases had no gene match. Germline V gene data show CDR1 as SQVTM and CDR2 as ANQGSEA. DNA for the CDR3: TGCAGCGTTGAGGACAGGGCCTACTATGGCTACACCTTC. Its protein is CSVEDRAYYGYTF.

This sequence joins TRBV28 and TRBJ1-5, with D possibly being TRBD1 (5 bases). V gave up 2 bases and J gave up 8 bases, with 16 bases separating them. The CDR3 contains 15 residues. Germline-derived CDR1 and CDR2 are MDHEN and SYDVKM. CDR3: CASSLLLGTSKPQHF. CDR3 sequence (DNA): TGTGCCAGCAGTTTACTGTTAGGGACTTCCAAGCCCCAGCATTTT.

The chain recombines TRBV28 with TRBJ2-5, with D possibly matching TRBD1 (6 bases). Trimming removed 1 base at V and 4 bases at J, with 10 bases between. The germline gives CDR1 MDHEN, CDR2 SYDVKM. CDR3 length: 14 amino acids. Here the CDR3 DNA reads TGTGCCAGCAGTTTATCCGGACAGAGAGAGACCCAGTACTTC. Its protein is CASSLSGQRETQYF.

The chain is built from TRBV5-6 and TRBJ2-4, with 9 bases identical to TRBD1. The CDR3 spans 16 residues. V gave up 4 bases and J gave up 7 bases; unmatched junction bases: 12. Germline V gene data show CDR1 as SGHDT and CDR2 as YYEEEE. CDR3 bases: TGTGCCAGCAGCCCTATCCGACGCGGACAGGGGAACATTCAGTACTTC. Translated, it gives CASSPIRRGQGNIQYF.

This chain links TRBV6-6 with TRBJ1-2; 8 bases are shared with TRBD1. Per the germline V gene, CDR1 is MNHNY and CDR2 is SVGAGI (reference sequence). The CDR3 contains 14 residues. The V segment lost 6 bases and the J segment 6 bases; nucleotides outside the gene matches: 9. The CDR3 sequence: CASRTTQQGDGYTF. DNA of the CDR3: TGTGCCAGCAGGACGACCCAACAGGGGGATGGCTACACCTTC.

The genes are TRBV2 and TRBJ2-5; D not resolved. Germline CDR1 SNHLY, CDR2 FYNNEI. Trimming shortened V by 4 bases and J by 4 bases, and 1 base separated the two germline ends. The length of the CDR3 is 10 residues. CDR3 loop: CASSVETQYF. The CDR3 DNA is TGTGCCAGCAGTGTAGAGACCCAGTACTTC.

The rearrangement joins TRBV6-2 or TRBV6-3 to TRBJ1-5; 9 nucleotides line up with TRBD1. Germline CDR1 MNHEY, CDR2 SVGEGT. The CDR3 totals 15 residues. V lost 5 bases, J lost 5 bases, and 7 bases stayed unmatched. In DNA, the CDR3 is TGTGCCAGCAGTCCGACACAGGGGGCTGATCAGCCCCAGCATTTT. Translated, it gives CASSPTQGADQPQHF.

The rearrangement uses TRBV6-2 or TRBV6-3 and TRBJ2-2, with D unresolved. V gave up 8 bases and J gave up 6 bases, with 10 bases separating them. The CDR3 runs to 12 residues. Germline V gives CDR1 MNHEY, CDR2 SVGEGT. The CDR3 reads CASSISPGELFF. CDR3 in DNA: TGTGCCAGCTCAATAAGCCCCGGGGAGCTGTTTTTT.

The chain joins TRBV28 to TRBJ1-2; 10 bases line up with TRBD1. J gave up 8 bases and V 6 bases, and 15 bases lay outside the gene matches. CDR1 and CDR2 from the germline V gene are MDHEN and SYDVKM. This CDR3 spans 16 amino acids. CDR3 sequence reads: CASRTGTGVRGYGYTF. The CDR3, as DNA: TGTGCCAGCAGGACCGGGACAGGGGTGAGGGGCTACGGCTACACCTTC.

The count of this clonotype is one. The chain combines TRBV6-5 with TRBJ2-4; the D is unclear. The CDR3 sequence is 16 residues long. Trimming pared 0 bases from V and 3 bases from J, leaving 12 bases between. The germline gives CDR1 MNHEY, CDR2 SVGAGI. CDR3 nucleotide sequence: TGTGCCAGCAGTTACTCGAACGGAAAAGGCAAAAACATTCAGTACTTC. Translation: CASSYSNGKGKNIQYF.

This CDR3 is CASRPGGNYGYTF. In nucleotides, the CDR3 is TGTGCCAGCAGACCAGGGGGAAACTATGGCTACACCTTC. V gene TRBV5-6 combines with J gene TRBJ1-2; 7 bases agree with TRBD1. J gave up 2 bases and V 5 bases, and 3 bases lay outside the gene matches. CDR1 is SGHDT, CDR2 YYEEEE, per germline. The CDR3 is made up of 13 amino acids.

The rearrangement joins TRBV5-4 to TRBJ2-1, with 8 bases that match TRBD2. Germline V lookup: CDR1 SGHNT, CDR2 YYREEE (reference sequence). V lost 0 bases, J lost 6 bases, and 8 bases stayed unmatched. The CDR3 runs 16 residues. CDR3 in amino acids: CASSLEPTSASNEQFF. The CDR3 bases are TGTGCCAGCAGCTTGGAGCCGACTAGCGCTTCCAATGAGCAGTTCTTC.

The chain joins TRBV28 to TRBJ1-4; a possible D gene is TRBD1 (6 bases). The CDR3 runs 15 residues. V dropped 4 bases and J dropped 10 bases, with 19 bases sitting between them. In germline, CDR1 is MDHEN, CDR2 SYDVKM. In DNA, the CDR3 is TGTGCCAGCAGTTCTCCTGAGAACCCAGGGGTAAAACTGTTTTTT. It specifies CASSSPENPGVKLFF.

This clonotype was observed once. The V and J genes are TRBV12-3 or TRBV12-4 and TRBJ2-5; D is undetermined. Trimming stripped 6 bases from V and 5 bases from J, with 16 bases between. The CDR3 totals 14 residues. The CDR3 sequence is CASRMYGSVETQYF. In DNA form, the CDR3 reads TGTGCCAGCAGAATGTACGGGTCGGTGGAGACCCAGTACTTC.

The CDR3 sequence: CASSSGGLGNQPQHF. The CDR3 nucleotides read TGCGCCAGCAGCTCGGGGGGTTTGGGCAATCAGCCCCAGCATTTT. The chain couples TRBV4-1 to TRBJ1-5; tentative D call: TRBD1 (5 bases). The CDR3 is made up of 15 amino acids. Germline CDR1 is MGHRA and CDR2 is YSYEKL. Trimming removed 5 bases at V and 2 bases at J, with 13 bases between.

This chain connects TRBV6-5 to TRBJ2-7, with D maybe TRBD1 (5 bases). Germline loops: CDR1 MNHEY, CDR2 SVGAGI. The V end was cut by 2 bases, the J end by 4 bases, with 12 bases between. This CDR3 has 14 amino acids. The CDR3 nucleotides read TGTGCCAGCAGTTACGGCAGGGTTTTGTACGAGCAGTACTTC. This translates into CASSYGRVLYEQYF.